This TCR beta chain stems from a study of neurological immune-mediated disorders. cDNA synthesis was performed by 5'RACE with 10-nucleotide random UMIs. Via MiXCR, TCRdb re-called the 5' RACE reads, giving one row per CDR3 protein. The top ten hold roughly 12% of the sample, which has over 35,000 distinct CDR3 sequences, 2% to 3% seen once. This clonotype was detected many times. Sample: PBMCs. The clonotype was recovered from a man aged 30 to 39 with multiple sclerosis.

In DNA, the CDR3 is TGTGCCAGCAGTTTGCGGAATGAGCAGTTCTTC. This encodes CASSLRNEQFF. The V gene is TRBV12-3 or TRBV12-4, the J gene TRBJ2-1, with D unresolved. The V gene lost 3 bases and the J gene lost 7 bases, with 4 bases spanning the gap. The CDR3 covers 11 residues.